This T cell receptor beta chain was sequenced during a study of T cell responses to AZD1222 COVID-19 vaccine. Only in-frame clones appear in the TCRdb table, and some are missing; sequencing was by immunoSEQ multiplex PCR. This table has around 120,000 clones, less than 90% appearing once. The CDR3 runs 13 residues. Per germline, CDR1 LNHDA and CDR2 SQIVND (reference sequence). V lost 5 bases, J lost 6 bases, and 11 bases lay in between. The chain uses TRBV19 and TRBJ2-4; perhaps TRBD1 as D (6 bases). The receptor's source is an adult in good health. The material sequenced was peripheral blood, taken on day 0 of AZD1222 vaccination. CDR3 loop: CASSQGHLNIQYF. The DNA of the CDR3 is TGTGCCAGTAGTCAGGGGCATCTAAACATTCAGTACTTC.